Reported below is one T cell receptor beta chain. Its target is not known. The CDR3 has 13 residues. Germline CDR1 SQVTM, CDR2 ANQGSEA. V lost 6 bases, J lost 4 bases, and 15 bases lay in between. Sequencing was performed with immunoSEQ multiplex PCR; in TCRdb, only in-frame clones are kept and a portion is missing. The sample lists around 50,000 clones; around four fifths were seen once. This sample is part of a study of Tregs in tolerant kidney transplant recipients. Study-wide findings and caveats: No direct test of biological reproducibility was done here. Findings come from small patient numbers and require larger validation. Activated donor B cell expansion appeared to reveal the most relevant donor-specific TCRbeta repertoire.

This receptor was taken from a human donor in good health. Sample: CD4+ T cells from blood. V usage is TRBV29-1 and J usage is TRBJ1-1; D is uncertain. CDR3 residues: CSVTGRFFTEAFF. As DNA, the CDR3 is TGCAGCGTGACTGGGAGGTTCTTCACTGAAGCTTTCTTT.